This TCR beta chain was identified during a study of shared clonotypes between healthy human individuals. Study-level findings and limits: Tissues were not sampled, only blood, and their repertoires likely differ. The low donor count limited represented genetic and exposure-history diversity.

Turning to this clone: Its target is not known.

Looked up from germline, CDR1 is SEHNR and CDR2 is FQNEAQ (reference sequence). This CDR3 is built from 15 residues. V lost 5 bases, J lost 5 bases, and 8 bases stayed unmatched. Profiled with immunoSEQ multiplex PCR; TCRdb holds only in-frame clones, not every one. The sample lists approximately 460,000 clones; around 77% were seen once. The sequence came from a woman between 40 and 55 years old in good health. Some clones in this sample may be carry-over from other donors' samples. The rearrangement uses TRBV7-9 and TRBJ2-3; 9 bases map to TRBD2. Material for sequencing was PBMCs. CDR3 nucleotide sequence: TGTGCCAGCAGCCCGGGGCTAGCGGGATTAGATACGCAGTATTTT. Its translation: CASSPGLAGLDTQYF.